Reported below is one TCR beta chain. Its antigen is as yet unknown. This specimen comes from a study of blood T cells in healthy people across ages. Study results and limitations: Both higher diversity and more naive CD4+ cells marked long-lived donors when set against aged donors.

The CDR3 is 16 residues long. Germline-derived CDR1 and CDR2 are SGHAT and FQDESV (reference sequence). J gave up 4 bases and V 5 bases, and 13 bases lay outside the gene matches. Using a J-beta primer mix together with a sample-barcoded 5' primer, a second PCR was run for about 6 to 12 cycles. TCRdb re-derived calls from the 5' RACE reads in MiXCR, one entry per CDR3 protein. The sample records about 810,000 distinct CDR3 sequences, under 40% being singletons. The sequence derives from a man between 18 and 29 years old in good health. The chain employs TRBV11-1 and TRBJ1-1, with TRBD1 matching 7 bases. The sample taken for sequencing was blood. The CDR3 spells CASSPGQASWGTEAFF. As DNA, the CDR3 is TGTGCCAGCAGCCCCGGACAGGCTTCCTGGGGCACTGAAGCTTTCTTT.